The sequence of this T cell receptor beta chain was determined in a study of blood T cell repertoires in COVID-19. Study-wide context: Samples came from the United States, Italy and Spain, spanning acute and convalescent COVID-19. PBMCs, B-cell-depleted T cells, or T cells were the source of the cDNA or gDNA that made up the material.

TCRdb's copy holds only in-frame clones and misses some; the assay was immunoSEQ multiplex PCR. Of 120,000 or so clones in the sample, 65% to 90% were seen once. The germline CDR1 and CDR2 sequences are SGHRS and YFSETQ. The CDR3 sequence is 13 residues long. V shed 4 bases, J shed 7 bases, and the junction held 5 bases outside the gene matches. The chain carries TRBV5-1 and TRBJ1-1; TRBD1 matches 9 bases. The TCR sequence derives from a woman aged 80 or over with acute or convalescent COVID-19. Sequenced: peripheral blood. The CDR3: CASSNRGLVEAFF. For the CDR3, the DNA is TGCGCCAGCAGCAACAGGGGGCTAGTTGAAGCTTTCTTT.